This T cell receptor (beta chain) emerged from a study of T cells in Graves' hyperthyroidism and ophthalmopathy. This clonotype was observed many times. V gave up 0 bases and J gave up 0 bases, with 9 bases separating them. This CDR3 spans 16 amino acids. Per germline, CDR1 SGHAT and CDR2 FQDESV (reference sequence). The investigators amplified TCR beta CDR3 regions from RNA transcripts. First-round RT-PCR of the TCR CDR3 relied on the HTBI primer set. TCRdb used MiXCR to reprocess the multiplex PCR reads, holding one entry per CDR3 protein. The table has 250,000 or so distinct CDR3 sequences, roughly 15% seen once.

The sequence derives from a woman younger than 30 with Graves' ophthalmopathy. Material for sequencing was blood. The chain joins TRBV11-1 to TRBJ1-3; no clear D. CDR3 residues: CASSLASSTSGNTIYF. CDR3 nucleotides: TGTGCCAGCAGCTTAGCGTCGTCTACCTCTGGAAACACCATATATTTT.